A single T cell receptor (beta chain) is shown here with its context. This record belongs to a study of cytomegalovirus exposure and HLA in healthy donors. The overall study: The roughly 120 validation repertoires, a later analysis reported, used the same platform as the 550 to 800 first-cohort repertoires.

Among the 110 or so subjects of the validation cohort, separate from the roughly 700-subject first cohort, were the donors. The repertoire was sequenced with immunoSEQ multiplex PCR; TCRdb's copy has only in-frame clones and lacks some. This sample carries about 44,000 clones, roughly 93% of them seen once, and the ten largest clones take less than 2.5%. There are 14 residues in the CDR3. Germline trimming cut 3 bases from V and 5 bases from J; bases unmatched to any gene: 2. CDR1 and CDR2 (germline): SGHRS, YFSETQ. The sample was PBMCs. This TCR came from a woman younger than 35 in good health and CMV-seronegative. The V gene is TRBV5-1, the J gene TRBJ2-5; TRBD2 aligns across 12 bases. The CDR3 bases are TGCGCCAGCAGCTCTCTAGCGGGAGGGGAGACCCAGTACTTC. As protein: CASSSLAGGETQYF.